This entry is about one TCR beta chain. Antigen: not known. This sample was included in a study of cytomegalovirus exposure and HLA in healthy donors. The PCR was carried out with 60 Vbeta primers and 13 Jbeta primers. Libraries were prepared by immunoSEQ multiplex PCR; TCRdb keeps only in-frame clonotypes and omits some of them. This listing includes around 150,000 clones. Study-level results: The study designated 164 TCR beta chains cytomegalovirus-associated. About 90% or about 30% of the time was how often most TCR beta V segments were productive, according to an earlier analysis. Analyzed later, association rates of TCRs varied across HLA loci, with DRB1 most and HLA-C fewest.

Germline values: CDR1 MNHNS, CDR2 SASEGT. The CDR3 spans 16 residues. V dropped 3 bases and J dropped 3; count of bases not matched to a gene: 5. The chain recombines TRBV6-1 with TRBJ2-7, with 13 bases identical to TRBD2. This sequence was found in a woman in her sixties or seventies in good health and CMV-seronegative. Sequences were obtained from PBMCs. As DNA, the CDR3 is TGTGCCAGCAGTGATAGCGGGACTAGCGGGAACTACGAGCAGTACTTC. This translates into CASSDSGTSGNYEQYF.